These 27 T cell receptor beta chains originate from one sample sequenced in a study of blood T cell repertoires in COVID-19. Assay used: immunoSEQ multiplex PCR; TCRdb lists only in-frame clones, some missing. The sample has some 300,000 clones, 75% to 90% seen once. Material: peripheral blood. The receptors were sampled from a man aged 18 to 30 with active or convalescent COVID-19.

The genes are TRBV4-1 and TRBJ1-5, with D unclear. Per germline, CDR1 MGHRA and CDR2 YSYEKL. Trimming shortened V by 1 base and J by 6 bases, and 16 bases separated the two germline ends. The CDR3 consists of 16 residues. The chain's CDR3 is CASSQAQAEALQPQHF. CDR3 nucleotide sequence: TGCGCCAGCAGCCAAGCTCAGGCCGAAGCTCTTCAGCCCCAGCATTTT.

This chain joins TRBV3-1 (or the pseudogene TRBV3-2) and TRBJ1-3; 7 bases match TRBD1. The germline gives CDR1 LGHDT, CDR2 YNNKEL (reference sequence). CDR3 length: 16 residues. Trimming removed 0 bases from V and 11 bases from J; junction bases left unmatched: 13. The CDR3 here is CASSQDLDRELAAIYF. CDR3 bases: TGTGCCAGCAGCCAAGATCTCGACAGGGAGTTGGCCGCCATATATTTT.

This chain uses TRBV14 with TRBJ1-4, with D perhaps matching TRBD1 (6 bases). The germline gives CDR1 SGHDN, CDR2 FVKESK. This CDR3 is built from 16 residues. The V and J ends lost 1 base and 5 bases respectively, with 14 bases between them. CDR3 sequence: CASSQVGHRKNEKLFF. The CDR3, as DNA: TGTGCCAGCAGCCAAGTGGGACACCGGAAAAATGAAAAACTGTTTTTT.

The V gene is TRBV5-5, the J gene TRBJ2-3, with D perhaps TRBD1 (6 bases). V was pared by 0 bases and J by 1 base, with 9 bases between. CDR3 length equals 15 residues. The germline gives CDR1 SGHKS, CDR2 YYEKEE (reference sequence). CDR3 protein: CASSLGGQGTDTQYF. In DNA form, the CDR3 reads TGTGCCAGCAGCTTGGGGGGGCAGGGCACAGATACGCAGTATTTT.

This chain uses TRBV7-6 with TRBJ2-1, with 7 bases that match TRBD2. Germline V gives CDR1 SGHVS, CDR2 FNYEAQ. The trim removed 2 bases at V and 10 bases at J, leaving 5 bases unmatched. The length of the CDR3 is 13 residues. Here the CDR3 DNA reads TGTGCCAGCAGCTTAAACACGGGAGGAGAGCAGTTCTTC. It translates to CASSLNTGGEQFF.

The CDR3 spells CATSRDRRGGRLNEQFF. The CDR3 bases are TGTGCCACCAGCAGAGATCGGCGGGGGGGCCGGTTGAATGAGCAGTTCTTC. The rearrangement uses TRBV15 and TRBJ2-1; 9 nucleotides match TRBD2. CDR3 length equals 17 residues. V shed 0 bases and J 7 bases; nucleotides not matched to a gene: 10. CDR1 is LNHNV, CDR2 YYDKDF, per germline (reference sequence).

The V gene is TRBV5-1, the J gene TRBJ2-7, with D perhaps TRBD2 (5 bases). CDR3 length: 14 amino acids. The V end was cut by 0 bases, the J end by 2 bases, with 9 bases between. The germline CDR1 and CDR2 sequences are SGHRS and YFSETQ. CDR3 DNA sequence: TGCGCCAGCAGCTTGGAAACGGGGACCTACGAGCAGTACTTC. Its protein is CASSLETGTYEQYF.

The chain is built from TRBV6-5 and TRBJ2-3; TRBD1 matches 8 bases. After removal of 7 bases from V and 2 bases from J, the junction contained 5 bases not matched to a gene. The CDR3 totals 14 residues. Germline CDR1 MNHEY, CDR2 SVGAGI. This CDR3 is CASNGQGHTDTQYF. The DNA of the CDR3 is TGTGCCAGCAACGGACAGGGTCACACAGATACGCAGTATTTT.

The V gene is TRBV7-9, the J gene TRBJ2-7; TRBD1 matches 7 bases. Losses at the gene ends were 6 bases for V and 4 bases for J; bases not matched to a gene: 9. Germline CDR1 reads SEHNR; CDR2 reads FQNEAQ (reference sequence). The CDR3 contains 14 residues. In DNA, the CDR3 is TGTGCCAGCAGGGGGGACAGCTTGTATTACGAGCAGTACTTC. Translating gives CASRGDSLYYEQYF.

The V and J genes are TRBV27 and TRBJ2-1; D is possibly TRBD2 (6 bases). The ends were cut back, 7 bases at V and 4 bases at J, with 11 bases in the middle. CDR1 MNHEY and CDR2 SMNVEV come from the germline V gene (reference sequence). The length of the CDR3 is 13 residues. CDR3 region: CASTFGGYNEQFF. In nucleotides, the CDR3 is TGTGCCAGCACCTTTGGAGGGTACAATGAGCAGTTCTTC.

The chain carries TRBV15 and TRBJ2-7; TRBD1 might be the D (5 bases). This CDR3 has 15 residues. CDR1 and CDR2 (germline): LNHNV, YYDKDF (reference sequence). V lost 0 bases to trimming and J lost 3 bases, with 12 bases between them. CDR3 sequence: CATSRDKGQGYEQYF. The CDR3 DNA reads as TGTGCCACCAGCAGAGATAAGGGCCAGGGCTACGAGCAGTACTTC.

The CDR3 DNA sequence: TGCGCCAGTCAGCGAGGGGGATCTGTCTACGAGCAGTACTTC. It encodes CASQRGGSVYEQYF. The V gene is TRBV10-2, the J gene TRBJ2-7, with D perhaps TRBD1 (6 bases). CDR1 WSHSY and CDR2 SAAADI come from the germline V gene. V dropped 9 bases and J dropped 3 bases, with 18 bases sitting between them. The CDR3 consists of 14 residues.

This clone was counted between two and nine times. The chain combines TRBV18 with TRBJ1-2; D is perhaps TRBD1 (6 bases). The CDR3 length is 13 residues. Germline CDR1 and CDR2: KGHSH and LQKENI. V lost 3 bases, J lost 6 bases, and 11 bases lay in between. In nucleotides, the CDR3 is TGTGCCAGCTCACCGATGAAGGGGGATGGCTACACCTTC. This codes for CASSPMKGDGYTF.

This chain uses TRBV19 with TRBJ1-1, with D maybe TRBD1 (6 bases). CDR1 is LNHDA and CDR2 is SQIVND in the germline V gene (reference sequence). The CDR3 runs 11 residues. V was shortened by 5 bases and J by 8 bases, with 9 bases between the two germline ends. The CDR3 DNA reads TGTGCCAGTAGTTCCGGACAGGAAGCTTTCTTT. It encodes CASSSGQEAFF. Using reference TRBV19 and TRBJ1-1 for the parts outside the CDR3, the full variable domain is DGGITQSPKYLFRKEGQNVTLSCEQNLNHDAMYWYRQDPGQGLRLIYYSQIVNDFQKGDIAEGYSVSREKKESFPLTVTSAQKNPTAFYLCASSSGQEAFFGQGTRLTVV.

The V and J genes are TRBV6-2 or TRBV6-3 and TRBJ2-7; TRBD1 matches at 9 bases. This CDR3 has 16 residues. CDR1 is MNHEY and CDR2 is SVGEGT in the germline V gene. The V and J ends lost 0 bases and 4 bases, in that order; junction bases with no gene match: 7. DNA for the CDR3: TGTGCCAGCAGTTACTCCCGGGACAGGGACATATACGAGCAGTACTTC. Residues: CASSYSRDRDIYEQYF.

The chain uses TRBV6-1 and TRBJ2-7, with TRBD2 matching 12 bases. With 2 bases clipped from V and 2 bases from J, the junction kept 10 bases outside the gene matches. The CDR3 loop spans 18 amino acids. Germline CDR1 and CDR2: MNHNS and SASEGT. This CDR3 reads CASSETVRRTSGAYEQYF. The CDR3 nucleotides read TGTGCCAGCAGTGAAACAGTGAGGAGGACTAGCGGGGCCTACGAGCAGTACTTC.

In this sample, this clone turned up once. The V call is TRBV7-2, the J call TRBJ2-5, with a tentative D call TRBD1 (6 bases). Trimming removed 5 bases from V and 2 bases from J, with 12 bases in between. CDR3 size: 14 residues. The germline V gene has CDR1 SGHTA and CDR2 FQGNSA. The CDR3 loop is CASSPRDRQETQYF. The CDR3 DNA is TGTGCCAGCAGCCCTCGAGACAGGCAAGAGACCCAGTACTTC. The complete variable domain, with remaining parts taken from reference TRBV7-2 and TRBJ2-5, reads GAGVSQSPSNKVTEKGKDVELRCDPISGHTALYWYRQSLGQGLEFLIYFQGNSAPDKSGLPSDRFSAERTGGSVSTLTIQRTQQEDSAVYLCASSPRDRQETQYFGPGTRLLVL.

The chain's CDR3 is CASTFGGKTEAFF. The CDR3 coding sequence is TGTGCCAGCACCTTTGGGGGGAAAACTGAAGCTTTCTTT. This rearrangement joins TRBV28 to TRBJ1-1; a weak D match, TRBD1 (5 bases). V lost 7 bases to trimming and J lost 5 bases, with 14 bases between them. Germline CDR1 reads MDHEN; CDR2 reads SYDVKM. The CDR3 spans 13 residues.

This chain joins TRBV29-1 and TRBJ2-2; 10 bases fit TRBD2. The J segment lost 2 bases and the V segment lost 6 bases, leaving 6 bases of the junction unmatched. Germline assignment: CDR1 SQVTM and CDR2 ANQGSEA. This CDR3 is built from 15 residues. The DNA for the CDR3 is TGCAGCGTGACAGCGGGAGGGAAAAACACCGGGGAGCTGTTTTTT. It codes for CSVTAGGKNTGELFF.

This clone was counted once. J is TRBJ1-3 and V is TRBV27, with D maybe TRBD1 (5 bases). The CDR3 loop spans 14 amino acids. Trimming removed 3 bases at V and 2 bases at J, with 8 bases between. Germline CDR1 reads MNHEY; CDR2 reads SMNVEV (reference sequence). The CDR3 is CASSLRGPGNTIYF. The CDR3 DNA follows: TGTGCCAGCAGTTTGCGGGGCCCTGGAAACACCATATATTTT.

The chain couples TRBV13 to TRBJ2-3, with TRBD2 matching over 11 bases. Germline-derived CDR1 and CDR2 are PRHDT and FYEKMQ (reference sequence). Germline trimming cut 8 bases from V and 5 bases from J; bases unmatched to any gene: 9. The CDR3 spans 15 residues. The CDR3 DNA follows: TGTGCCAGCGCTCCGACTAGCGGGATTGGAGATACGCAGTATTTT. Its translation is CASAPTSGIGDTQYF.

The rearrangement uses TRBV27 and TRBJ1-3, with D uncertain. Trimming cost V 5 bases and J 0 bases, with 5 bases left between them. This CDR3 has 13 amino acids. Germline assignment: CDR1 MNHEY and CDR2 SMNVEV (reference sequence). This CDR3 is CASSPISGNTIYF. The CDR3 nucleotides are TGTGCCAGCAGTCCCATCTCTGGAAACACCATATATTTT.

The chain joins TRBV18 to TRBJ1-2, with D uncertain. Trimming removed 3 bases from V and 4 bases from J, with 9 bases in between. Germline CDR1 reads KGHSH; CDR2 reads LQKENI. This CDR3 is built from 13 residues. The CDR3, as DNA: TGTGCCAGCTCACCCGAGAGATCCTATGGCTACACCTTC. Its protein is CASSPERSYGYTF.

The rearrangement joins TRBV4-1 to TRBJ2-5; D remains ambiguous. This CDR3 has 12 residues. The germline CDR1 and CDR2 sequences are MGHRA and YSYEKL. V was cut by 0 bases and J by 7 bases, with 6 bases left in between. The CDR3 loop is CASSQDIGTQYF. DNA of the CDR3: TGCGCCAGCAGCCAAGATATCGGGACCCAGTACTTC.

The rearrangement uses TRBV4-1 and TRBJ2-5, with D possibly being TRBD2 (6 bases). Trimming cost V 5 bases and J 1 base, with 8 bases left between them. The CDR3 covers 13 residues. Germline assignment: CDR1 MGHRA and CDR2 YSYEKL. CDR3 bases: TGCGCCAGCAGCTCCGGGAGCCAAGAGACCCAGTACTTC. Translating gives CASSSGSQETQYF.

This clone was seen a handful of times. The rearrangement uses TRBV18 and TRBJ1-5; 7 bases align to TRBD1. The CDR3 consists of 15 residues. CDR1 is KGHSH, CDR2 LQKENI, per germline. With 3 bases clipped from V and 4 bases from J, the junction kept 6 bases outside the gene matches. The CDR3, as DNA: TGTGCCAGCTCACCGGGACAGCCCACGAATCAGCCCCAGCATTTT. The encoded protein is CASSPGQPTNQPQHF.

The count of this clone is one. The chain joins TRBV11-3 to TRBJ1-1, with 7 bases aligning to TRBD1. CDR1 SGHNT and CDR2 YENEEA come from the germline V gene. The CDR3 is made up of 12 amino acids. V shed 5 bases and J 3 bases; nucleotides not matched to a gene: 0. CDR3 in DNA: TGTGCCAGCAGCCAGGGGGACACTGAAGCTTTCTTT. This encodes CASSQGDTEAFF.